This TCR beta chain was sequenced for a study of T-cell reconstitution after alpha-beta-depleted transplantation in children. In its sample, this clonotype was seen many times. Construction of the TCRbeta library involved unique molecular identifiers. MiXCR, applied by TCRdb to the PCR reads, yields one record per CDR3 protein. The table has under 300,000 distinct CDR3 sequences, 9% to 10% seen once. The germline gives CDR1 DFQATT, CDR2 SNEGSKA (reference sequence). CDR3 length: 14 amino acids. Trimming pared 7 bases from V and 1 base from J, leaving 16 bases between. This TCR was recovered from a human donor who donated a stem cell graft to a child with SCID. J is TRBJ2-5 and V is TRBV20-1; no reliable D call. Sample: PBMCs from the stem cell graft donor, taken from the stem cell graft. DNA of the CDR3: TGCAGTGGGGTTCCTGTGACGGCCCAAGAGACCCAGTACTTC. Translated: CSGVPVTAQETQYF.